These 3 T cell receptor beta chains were sequenced from one sample in a study of T-cell memory formation after mild COVID-19. TCRdb redid the calling of the 5' RACE reads with MiXCR, one entry per CDR3 protein. The sample shows 100,000 to 150,000 distinct CDR3 sequences, more than 15% of them seen only once. Sample: PBMCs or a T cell subset sorted from them (not recorded which). Every receptor here comes from a man between 18 and 35 years old who had mild COVID-19 (a few samples of this study predate the infection). Cell type and time point are not known.

This clonotype has more than one count but fewer than ten. This sequence joins TRBV10-3 and TRBJ1-6; unclear D gene. CDR1 is ENHRY and CDR2 is SYGVKD in the germline V gene. V lost 4 bases and J 6 bases, leaving 10 bases between the germline ends. This CDR3 is 14 amino acids long. The CDR3 loop reads CAISVDTANSPLHF. The CDR3 coding sequence is TGTGCCATCAGTGTCGACACCGCTAATTCACCCCTCCACTTT.

This chain joins TRBV15 and TRBJ2-1; D gene unclear. Germline V gene data show CDR1 as LNHNV and CDR2 as YYDKDF (reference sequence). The CDR3 consists of 14 residues. Trimming removed 8 bases from V and 3 bases from J, with 14 bases in between. For the CDR3, the DNA is TGTGCCACCGTGAAAGGTACCGACTACAATGAGCAGTTCTTC. It yields the protein CATVKGTDYNEQFF.

This clonotype was observed a handful of times. The V call is TRBV7-3, the J call TRBJ1-1, with D uncertain. Germline CDR1 SGHTA, CDR2 FQGTGA. The CDR3 totals 13 residues. V was cut by 4 bases and J by 3 bases, with 9 bases left in between. CDR3 DNA sequence: TGTGCCAGCAGCTCCCCGGGTGACACTGAAGCTTTCTTT. Its translation is CASSSPGDTEAFF.